This is a list of T cell receptor beta chains from one sample in a study of breast tumors, draining lymph nodes, adjacent tissues. TCRdb fed the multiplex PCR reads into MiXCR, producing one record per CDR3 protein. Counted here are some 120,000 distinct CDR3 sequences, approximately 22% occurring once; the ten biggest clones make up about 2.2%. The sequencing sample was made of axillary lymph node tissue. Receptors were obtained from a female donor with breast cancer. Some clones in this sample may be carry-over from other donors' samples. Both conserved end residues are trimmed from each CDR3. Clone sizes are given selectively: once, few, many, or a class where the clone is expanded.

abundance	v_gene	CDR3aa
many	TRBV12-3/TRBV12-4	ASSPPGSGIEF
many	TRBV5-1	ASSLGPVSGANVLT
-	TRBV28	ASSFRRFYGYT
many	TRBV7-2	ASSHQGESYEQY
-	TRBV27	AGRGTSSGNTIY
few	TRBV5-6	ASSFGTGATTGELF
many	TRBV10-3	AINEVAGRGEQF
few	TRBV7-3	ASSRAGEAHNEQF
many	TRBV20-1	SATSGTTYEQY
many	TRBV5-6	ASSLDLGTSSTDTQY
many	TRBV20-1	SARGARGGDTQY
-	TRBV5-1	ASSLYRTSGGGSYNEQF
few	TRBV27	ASADAAGKIAGDPSTDTQY
many	TRBV12-3/TRBV12-4	ASSLTPLTVTEQF
many	TRBV3-1	ASKTAGGNEQF
many	TRBV2	ASTTTRGYYEQY
-	TRBV3-1	ASSHSGSSYNEQF
many	TRBV15	ATSRDRDRSTYEQY
many	TRBV5-1	ASSQGTSHTGELF
many	TRBV5-5	ASSLRGRYEQY
few	TRBV30	AWSVRQGGLGPAF
many	TRBV11-3	ASSLGGDAQY
many	TRBV6-6	ASMSSETGFHEQY
-	TRBV5-1	ASSLTPDIRVCEQY
few	TRBV4-2	ASSQTPGQGRVIDQPQH
-	TRBV10-3	AISRLTADTQY
-	TRBV7-9	ASSFAGANTEAF
many	TRBV3-1	ASSLRPRRLLEETQY
many	TRBV2	ACPGSTFYYGYT
few	TRBV30	AWNTGLREGYT
few	TRBV19	ASSKGRKNYGYT
many	TRBV10-3	AISDSREQPQH
many	TRBV20-1	SAADDNYGYT
many	TRBV6-1	ASTLDRGSHGYT
many	TRBV10-2	ASSDHQGGQPQH
many	TRBV18	ASSPGPDSPLH
many	TRBV30	AWSQGTGNGEQY
many	TRBV7-2	ASSSWTSGKTAKNIQY
many	TRBV2	ASSELGQMNEKLF
-	TRBV12-3/TRBV12-4	ASSWGQGPLVGELF
many	TRBV19	ASKGSGGSYNSPLH
many	TRBV5-5	ASSLSLTANEQF
many	TRBV19	ASSLKTGGYPYEQY